This TCR beta chain came from a study of identical twins. Study results and caveats: Without tracking the same donors, conclusions rested on cross-sectional statistical analysis. Models underpredicted monozygotic twin sharing of out-of-frame TCR alpha.

TCRdb analysed the 5' RACE reads with MiXCR anew, one entry per CDR3 protein. The data contain 430,000 or so distinct CDR3 sequences, about 24% of them singletons. This clonotype was found a few times. The antigen remains undetermined. Germline-derived CDR1 and CDR2 are SSHAT and FNYEAQ (reference sequence). This CDR3 region has 16 residues. V was shortened by 1 base and J by 2 bases, with 11 bases between the two germline ends. In addition, the sample was reused for a study of T cells expressing NK-cell markers. That publication notes: Each TCR beta repertoire originated in sorted T cells that were CD3+CD56+NKG2C+, CD3+CD56+NKG2C- or CD3+CD56-NKG2C+. The CD3+CD56-NKG2C+ fraction of a handful of donors was also led by these clonotypes.

The TCR sequence derives from a woman aged 18-35 years in good health. V is TRBV7-7 and J is TRBJ2-2, with D tentatively TRBD1 or TRBD2 (6 bases each). What was sequenced was CD4+ T cells sorted from blood. CDR3 sequence: CASSLDGGTNTGELFF. CDR3 DNA sequence: TGTGCCAGCAGCTTAGATGGGGGGACAAACACCGGGGAGCTGTTTTTT.